The 24 T cell receptor beta chains below were found in one sample sequenced in a study of beta chain features in type 1 diabetes. TCRB transcripts that were expressed got sequenced, as all of the isolated RNA had been reverse transcribed. Profiled with immunoSEQ multiplex PCR; TCRdb holds only in-frame clones, not every one. Among about 340,000 clones listed, 7.5% to 9% were seen once. What was sequenced was central memory CD4+ T cells from blood. The receptor source for this set is a woman under 30 in good health.

This clone showed up many times. V and J are TRBV28 and TRBJ1-5; TRBD1 agrees at 8 bases. The CDR3 extends over 14 amino acids. The V gene's germline CDR1 is MDHEN and CDR2 SYDVKM. V shed 5 bases, J shed 5 bases, and the junction held 5 bases outside the gene matches. The DNA of the CDR3 is TGTGCCAGCAGTCAGGGACAGGTAGATCAGCCCCAGCATTTT. Its translation: CASSQGQVDQPQHF.

This clone was observed a handful of times. The rearrangement joins TRBV5-6 to TRBJ2-1; D uncertain. CDR3 length: 14 amino acids. The germline CDR1 and CDR2 sequences are SGHDT and YYEEEE. V dropped 8 bases and J dropped 2 bases, with 14 bases sitting between them. The CDR3 loop is CASMIGDPYNEQFF. CDR3 coding DNA: TGTGCCAGTATGATCGGAGACCCCTACAATGAGCAGTTCTTC.

This clone was counted only a few times. This chain connects TRBV28 to TRBJ1-4, with D tentatively TRBD1 (6 bases). V gave up 5 bases and J gave up 6 bases, with 13 bases separating them. Germline V CDR1 and CDR2: MDHEN, SYDVKM. CDR3 length: 14 residues. CDR3: CASSPTGLDEKLFF. The CDR3 DNA sequence: TGTGCCAGCAGTCCTACAGGGCTGGATGAAAAACTGTTTTTT.

This clone has a count of ten or more. V and J are TRBV7-9 and TRBJ2-2; D uncertain. Germline V gives CDR1 SEHNR, CDR2 FQNEAQ (reference sequence). The CDR3 is made up of 16 amino acids. Trimming stripped 4 bases from V and 5 bases from J, with 17 bases between. CDR3 nucleotides: TGTGCCAGCAGCTCCGGGTCCTCCCTGTGGACCGGGGAGCTGTTTTTT. Translated: CASSSGSSLWTGELFF.

The gene calls are TRBV7-2 and TRBJ2-5, with 11 positions matching TRBD2. The trim removed 4 bases at V and 7 bases at J, leaving 11 bases unmatched. Germline V gene lookup returns CDR1 SGHTA and CDR2 FQGNSA. This CDR3 has 16 residues. The CDR3 sequence: CASSSRTLAGAGTQYF. The CDR3, as DNA: TGTGCCAGCAGCTCACGCACACTAGCGGGAGCGGGGACCCAGTACTTC. The whole variable domain, filled in from reference TRBV7-2 and TRBJ2-5, reads GAGVSQSPSNKVTEKGKDVELRCDPISGHTALYWYRQSLGQGLEFLIYFQGNSAPDKSGLPSDRFSAERTGGSVSTLTIQRTQQEDSAVYLCASSSRTLAGAGTQYFGPGTRLLVL.

The V gene is TRBV29-1, the J gene TRBJ1-1; D unclear. Germline lookup yields CDR1 SQVTM and CDR2 ANQGSEA. The CDR3 contains 13 residues. Trimming removed 5 bases at V and 5 bases at J, with 15 bases between. The CDR3 reads CSVSERGGTEAFF. DNA for the CDR3: TGCAGCGTTTCGGAGCGGGGAGGGACTGAAGCTTTCTTT.

This clone was seen more than once but under ten times. The V gene is TRBV5-6, the J gene TRBJ2-5; D is unresolved. Per the germline V gene, CDR1 is SGHDT and CDR2 is YYEEEE. Deletions cut 1 base from V and 5 bases from J, with 3 bases between. The CDR3 is 11 residues long. The CDR3 loop reads CASSLTETQYF. In DNA, the CDR3 is TGTGCCAGCAGCTTGACGGAGACCCAGTACTTC. The variable domain in full, with the rest retrieved from reference TRBV5-6 and TRBJ2-5, is DAGVTQSPTHLIKTRGQQVTLRCSPKSGHDTVSWYQQALGQGPQFIFQYYEEEERQRGNFPDRFSGHQFPNYSSELNVNALLLGDSALYLCASSLTETQYFGPGTRLLVL.

This clone occurred a few times. The chain couples TRBV28 to TRBJ2-1; D gene uncertain. Germline CDR1 and CDR2: MDHEN and SYDVKM. The CDR3 consists of 12 residues. V lost 7 bases to trimming and J lost 4 bases, with 8 bases between them. CDR3 protein: CASINTYNEQFF. Here the CDR3 DNA reads TGTGCCAGCATCAATACTTACAATGAGCAGTTCTTC.

Ten or more counts support this clone. The V gene is TRBV7-9, the J gene TRBJ2-1; D unclear. This CDR3 has 13 amino acids. V was clipped by 1 base and J by 5 bases, with 6 bases between them. The germline CDR1 and CDR2 sequences are SEHNR and FQNEAQ (reference sequence). The CDR3 loop reads CASSLDTNNEQFF. CDR3 DNA: TGTGCCAGCAGCTTAGATACTAACAATGAGCAGTTCTTC.

In this sample, this clone turned up many times. The J gene is TRBJ2-1, the V gene TRBV11-2; 12 bases are shared with TRBD2. The CDR3 covers 16 residues. V lost 4 bases and J lost 8; bases outside the gene matches: 9. From germline, CDR1 is SGHAT and CDR2 FQNNGV. This chain's CDR3 is CASSSLTGTSGYEQFF. The CDR3 DNA is TGTGCCAGCAGCTCACTAACCGGGACTAGCGGGTATGAGCAGTTCTTC.

This clone came up a few times. The chain has TRBV6-6 and TRBJ2-5; a weak D match, TRBD1 (6 bases). The CDR3 runs 15 residues. The ends were cut back, 1 base at V and 5 bases at J, with 14 bases in the middle. Germline V CDR1 and CDR2: MNHNY, SVGAGI (reference sequence). The DNA for the CDR3 is TGTGCCAGCAGTTACTGGGGGCAGGGCCAGGAGACCCAGTACTTC. It specifies CASSYWGQGQETQYF.

This chain links TRBV5-6 with TRBJ1-1, with D unresolved. Germline CDR1 is SGHDT and CDR2 is YYEEEE. With 1 base removed from V and 8 bases from J, the gap between germline ends came to 9 bases. The CDR3 is 12 amino acids. The CDR3 reads CASSLWPSEAFF. The DNA of the CDR3 is TGTGCCAGCAGCTTGTGGCCCAGCGAAGCTTTCTTT. Looking up the rest from reference TRBV5-6 and TRBJ1-1 gives the full variable domain: DAGVTQSPTHLIKTRGQQVTLRCSPKSGHDTVSWYQQALGQGPQFIFQYYEEEERQRGNFPDRFSGHQFPNYSSELNVNALLLGDSALYLCASSLWPSEAFFGQGTRLTVV.

In this sample, this clone turned up a few times. The chain combines TRBV28 with TRBJ2-5; 8 bases agree with TRBD1. Germline-derived CDR1 and CDR2 are MDHEN and SYDVKM. This CDR3 spans 14 amino acids. V shed 8 bases and J 6 bases; nucleotides not matched to a gene: 11. CDR3 protein: CASRGPGGRKTQYF. The CDR3 region has the DNA TGTGCCAGCCGGGGACCAGGGGGCCGGAAGACCCAGTACTTC.

This clone occurred a few times. The chain uses TRBV4-2 and TRBJ2-2, with a weak D call TRBD2 (6 bases). Germline CDR1 reads LGHNA; CDR2 reads YNFKEQ. V lost 3 bases and J lost 2, with 13 bases in between. The CDR3 sequence is 16 residues long. The CDR3 DNA follows: TGTGCCAGCAGCCACCCCCGGGACTCCAACACCGGGGAGCTGTTTTTT. Its protein product is CASSHPRDSNTGELFF.

The chain is built from TRBV7-2 and TRBJ2-6, with a possible D match to TRBD2 (6 bases). The CDR3 length is 19 residues. V was pared by 2 bases and J by 1 base, with 18 bases between. Germline V gene data show CDR1 as SGHTA and CDR2 as FQGNSA. The CDR3, as DNA: TGTGCCAGCAGCTTAATCCCTCCGGGAGCCGGGTCTGGGGCCAACGTCCTGACTTTC. Its protein is CASSLIPPGAGSGANVLTF.

This clone came up a few times. The chain carries TRBV4-3 and TRBJ1-1, with D possibly being TRBD1 (5 bases). The germline gives CDR1 LGHNA, CDR2 YSLEER. V was clipped by 4 bases and J by 2 bases, with 17 bases between them. The CDR3 is 16 amino acids. Written as DNA, the CDR3 is TGCGCCAGCAGCCTCCACTCTAACGGGGGTAACACTGAAGCTTTCTTT. Amino acids: CASSLHSNGGNTEAFF.

This chain links TRBV15 with TRBJ2-7, with D unresolved. V lost 0 bases to trimming and J lost 4 bases, with 7 bases between them. The CDR3 extends over 13 amino acids. CDR1 and CDR2 (germline): LNHNV, YYDKDF (reference sequence). CDR3: CATSREKGYEQYF. The CDR3 coding sequence is TGTGCCACCAGCAGAGAAAAAGGTTACGAGCAGTACTTC.

This clone was recorded a few times. V usage is TRBV15 and J usage is TRBJ1-5; weak D call: TRBD1 (6 bases). The CDR3 is 14 amino acids. V was pared by 1 base and J by 5 bases, with 9 bases between. Per germline, CDR1 LNHNV and CDR2 YYDKDF (reference sequence). The DNA of the CDR3 is TGTGCCACCAGCAGAGGTGGGGGGCATCAGCCCCAGCATTTT. Translation: CATSRGGGHQPQHF.

The table lists this clone with a few counts. V gene TRBV29-1 combines with J gene TRBJ2-3; 7 bases align to TRBD2. The ends lost 4 bases at V and 2 bases at J; junction bases unmatched: 6. Germline V gene lookup returns CDR1 SQVTM and CDR2 ANQGSEA. This CDR3 comprises 14 residues. DNA of the CDR3: TGCAGCGTTGGCAGCGGGACTATCACAGATACGCAGTATTTT. It codes for CSVGSGTITDTQYF.

V is TRBV5-5 and J is TRBJ2-5, with D perhaps TRBD1 (6 bases). CDR1 and CDR2 (germline): SGHKS, YYEKEE (reference sequence). This CDR3 is 14 amino acids long. V was trimmed by 4 bases and J by 5 bases, leaving 15 bases between them. The CDR3 DNA follows: TGTGCCAGCAGCCTGCAGGGGTCGGCGGAGACCCAGTACTTC. It yields the protein CASSLQGSAETQYF.

V and J are TRBV19 and TRBJ2-6; D not resolved. This CDR3 has 14 amino acids. Trimming removed 9 bases at V and 1 base at J, with 10 bases between. CDR1 is LNHDA, CDR2 SQIVND, per germline (reference sequence). CDR3: CASTQRSGANVLTF. The CDR3 DNA sequence: TGTGCCAGCACCCAGCGTTCTGGGGCCAACGTCCTGACTTTC.

This clone was counted many times. The gene calls are TRBV4-2 and TRBJ1-1; TRBD1 agrees at 11 bases. V lost 5 bases, J lost 4 bases, and 6 bases stayed unmatched. CDR3 length: 15 residues. Germline CDR1 and CDR2: LGHNA and YNFKEQ. CDR3 in DNA: TGTGCCAGCAGCGCAAGAGGGACAGGGGGCACTGAAGCTTTCTTT. It specifies CASSARGTGGTEAFF.

J is TRBJ2-4 and V is TRBV27; D may be TRBD2 (6 bases). Germline CDR1 and CDR2: MNHEY and SMNVEV (reference sequence). This CDR3 contains 16 residues. Trimming pared 6 bases from V and 2 bases from J, leaving 17 bases between. The CDR3 here is CASRLGLGGTKNIQYF. The CDR3 region has the DNA TGTGCCAGCAGATTAGGTTTGGGGGGAACCAAAAACATTCAGTACTTC.

The J gene is TRBJ2-5, the V gene TRBV11-1; 8 nucleotides align to TRBD2. Losses at the gene ends were 3 bases for V and 5 bases for J; bases not matched to a gene: 8. CDR1 and CDR2 (germline): SGHAT, FQDESV (reference sequence). There are 15 residues in the CDR3. CDR3 DNA sequence: TGTGCCAGCAGCTTCCCGGGACTAGGCGGTGAGACCCAGTACTTC. It translates to CASSFPGLGGETQYF.